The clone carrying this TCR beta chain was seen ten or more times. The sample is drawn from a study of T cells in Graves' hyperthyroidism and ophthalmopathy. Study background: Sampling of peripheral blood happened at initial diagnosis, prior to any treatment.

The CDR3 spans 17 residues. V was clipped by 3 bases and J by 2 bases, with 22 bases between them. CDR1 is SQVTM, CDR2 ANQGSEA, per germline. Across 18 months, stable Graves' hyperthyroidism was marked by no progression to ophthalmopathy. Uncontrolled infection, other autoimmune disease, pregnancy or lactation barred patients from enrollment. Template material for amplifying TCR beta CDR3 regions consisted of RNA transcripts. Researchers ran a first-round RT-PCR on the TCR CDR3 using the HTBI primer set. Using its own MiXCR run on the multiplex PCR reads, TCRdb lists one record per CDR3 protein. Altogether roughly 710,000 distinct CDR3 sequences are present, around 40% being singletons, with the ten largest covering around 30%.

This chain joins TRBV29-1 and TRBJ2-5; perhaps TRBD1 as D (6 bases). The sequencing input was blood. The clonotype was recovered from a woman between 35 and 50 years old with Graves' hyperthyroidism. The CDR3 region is CSVDHGADRILQETQYF. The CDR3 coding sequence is TGCAGCGTTGATCATGGGGCGGACAGAATTTTACAAGAGACCCAGTACTTC.